Listed below are T cell receptor beta chains from one sample, sequenced in a study of T cells in Graves' hyperthyroidism and ophthalmopathy. Using its own MiXCR run on the multiplex PCR reads, TCRdb lists one record per CDR3 protein. The sample yields a few hundred thousand distinct CDR3 sequences, under 25% seen once. Sequencing was performed on blood. Receptors were obtained from a woman in her sixties or seventies with Graves' ophthalmopathy. Each CDR3 is given with its conserved first and last residue. The D gene is left open where the match is weak. A row's size may be missing; if present it is once, few, many or a size class.

V: TRBV6-1
J: TRBJ1-4
D: .
length: 14
size: .
DNA: TGTGCCAGCAGTGACGACAGACATAATGAAAAACTGTTTTTT
CDR3: CASSDDRHNEKLFF

V: TRBV20-1
J: TRBJ1-6
D: .
length: 12
size: .
DNA: TGCAGTGCTAGGGCCGGTGGTTCACCCCTCCACTTT
CDR3: CSARAGGSPLHF

V: TRBV3-1
J: TRBJ1-1
D: TRBD1
length: 16
size: .
DNA: TGTGCCAGCAGCTCCTTGGGACAGTACATGAACACTGAAGCTTTCTTT
CDR3: CASSSLGQYMNTEAFF

V: TRBV7-6
J: TRBJ2-3
D: .
length: 17
size: few
DNA: TGTGCCAGCAGCTTTCCCGACTACCCTTCTAGCACAGATACGCAGTATTTT
CDR3: CASSFPDYPSSTDTQYF

V: TRBV5-1
J: TRBJ1-1
D: TRBD1
length: 14
size: few
DNA: TGCGCCAGCAGCTTGGACAGGGGGAACACTGAAGCTCTCTTT
CDR3: CASSLDRGNTEALF

V: TRBV27
J: TRBJ1-2
D: TRBD1
length: 13
size: .
DNA: TGTGCCAGCAGTGCACAGGGGGGGTATGGCTACACCTTC
CDR3: CASSAQGGYGYTF

V: TRBV20-1
J: TRBJ1-2
D: TRBD1
length: 14
size: few
DNA: TGCAGTGCTAGCAGGGGGCGCTCTAACTATGGCTACACCTTC
CDR3: CSASRGRSNYGYTF

V: TRBV29-1
J: TRBJ2-1
D: .
length: 13
size: many
DNA: TGCAGCGTTTCCCTCATCCGTATCAATGAGCAGTTCTTC
CDR3: CSVSLIRINEQFF

V: TRBV6-1
J: TRBJ2-5
D: .
length: 15
size: many
DNA: TGTGCCAGCAGTCCCCGGACCCGGTACCAAGAGACCCAGTACTTC
CDR3: CASSPRTRYQETQYF

V: TRBV2
J: TRBJ2-1
D: TRBD2
length: 17
size: many
DNA: TGTGCCAGCAGTGGGCTAGCGGGAGGGAACTCCTACAATGAGCAGTTCTTC
CDR3: CASSGLAGGNSYNEQFF

V: TRBV28
J: TRBJ2-7
D: .
length: 15
size: .
DNA: TGTGCCAGCAGTTTTTCTAGCAGAGCCCCCTACGAGCAGTACTTC
CDR3: CASSFSSRAPYEQYF

V: TRBV7-2
J: TRBJ2-5
D: TRBD2
length: 14
size: .
DNA: TGTGCCAGCAGCTCGACTAGCGGGAGCGAGACCCAGTACTTC
CDR3: CASSSTSGSETQYF

V: TRBV19
J: TRBJ2-1
D: .
length: 12
size: .
DNA: TGTGCCAGTAGTACGGGGAACAATGAGCAGTTCTTC
CDR3: CASSTGNNEQFF

V: TRBV6-1
J: TRBJ2-1
D: .
length: 16
size: .
DNA: TGTGCCAGCAGGCCCAGGGGAAGGGGCGCCTACAATGAGCAGTTCTTC
CDR3: CASRPRGRGAYNEQFF

V: TRBV20-1
J: TRBJ1-6
D: .
length: 13
size: few
DNA: TGCAGTGCTAGTCCGACGGCTAATTCACCCCTCCACTTT
CDR3: CSASPTANSPLHF

V: TRBV5-1
J: TRBJ2-1
D: .
length: 15
size: .
DNA: TGCGCCAGCAGCTTGTACGGAAGCGCCTACAATGAGCAGTTCTTC
CDR3: CASSLYGSAYNEQFF

V: TRBV6-1
J: TRBJ2-1
D: TRBD2
length: 18
size: many
DNA: TGTGCCAGCAGTGAACTAGCGGGAGGGCCTGGGTCCTACAATGAGCAGTTCTTC
CDR3: CASSELAGGPGSYNEQFF

V: TRBV18
J: TRBJ1-1
D: .
length: 14
size: .
DNA: TGTGCCAGCTCACTGAAGGGGGAGAACACTGAAGCTTTCTTT
CDR3: CASSLKGENTEAFF

V: TRBV12-3/TRBV12-4
J: TRBJ2-3
D: TRBD2
length: 16
size: many
DNA: TGTGCCACCCGACCGGGACTAGCGGGAGTTGGGGATACGCAGTATTTT
CDR3: CATRPGLAGVGDTQYF

V: TRBV19
J: TRBJ2-7
D: .
length: 12
size: .
DNA: TGTGCCAGTAGCCCGACCCCAAACGAGCAGTACTTC
CDR3: CASSPTPNEQYF